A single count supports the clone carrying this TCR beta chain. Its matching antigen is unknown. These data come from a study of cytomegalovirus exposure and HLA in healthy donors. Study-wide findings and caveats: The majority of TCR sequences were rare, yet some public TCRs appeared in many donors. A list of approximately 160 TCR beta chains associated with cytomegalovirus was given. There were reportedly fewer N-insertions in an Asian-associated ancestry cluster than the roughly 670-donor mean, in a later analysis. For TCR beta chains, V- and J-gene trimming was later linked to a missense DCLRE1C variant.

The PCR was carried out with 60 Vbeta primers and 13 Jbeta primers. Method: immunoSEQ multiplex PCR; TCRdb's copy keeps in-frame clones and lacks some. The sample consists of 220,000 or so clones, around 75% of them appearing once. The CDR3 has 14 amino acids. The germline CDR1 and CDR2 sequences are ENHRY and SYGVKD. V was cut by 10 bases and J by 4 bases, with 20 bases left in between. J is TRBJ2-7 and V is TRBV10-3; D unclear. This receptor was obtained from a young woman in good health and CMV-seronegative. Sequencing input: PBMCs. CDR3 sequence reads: CATMPSGPSYEQYF. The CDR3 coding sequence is TGTGCCACCATGCCGAGTGGGCCGTCTTACGAGCAGTACTTC.